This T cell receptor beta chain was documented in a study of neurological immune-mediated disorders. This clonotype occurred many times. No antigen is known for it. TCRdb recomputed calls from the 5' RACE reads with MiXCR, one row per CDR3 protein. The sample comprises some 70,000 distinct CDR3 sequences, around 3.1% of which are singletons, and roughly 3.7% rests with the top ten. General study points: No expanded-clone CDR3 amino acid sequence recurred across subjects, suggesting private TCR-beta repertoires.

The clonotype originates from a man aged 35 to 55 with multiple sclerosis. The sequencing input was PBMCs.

The CDR3: CSVEDLGGWGEQFF. The CDR3 nucleotides are TGCAGCGTTGAAGATTTAGGGGGCTGGGGTGAGCAGTTCTTC. V is TRBV29-1 and J is TRBJ2-1; TRBD1 matches at 7 bases. CDR1 and CDR2 from the germline V gene are SQVTM and ANQGSEA. This CDR3 contains 14 residues. The V segment lost 0 bases and the J segment 9 bases; nucleotides outside the gene matches: 8.